These 14 T cell receptor beta chains share one sample of origin, sequenced in a study of OX40 agonist ivuxolimab in advanced cancers. Assay: immunoSEQ multiplex PCR; the TCRdb copy retains only in-frame clones and omits some. The repertoire holds about 100,000 clones, with over 75% as singletons. The sequences come from CD4+ or CD8+ T cells sorted from blood, collected in a trial of the OX40 agonist ivuxolimab. The origin of the receptors is an adult with an advanced solid tumor such as melanoma, head and neck, liver or kidney cancer.

The rearrangement joins TRBV11-3 to TRBJ2-1, with TRBD2 matching 8 bases. The J segment lost 9 bases and the V segment lost 1 base, leaving 11 bases of the junction unmatched. The CDR3 spans 16 residues. Germline lookup yields CDR1 SGHNT and CDR2 YENEEA. DNA of the CDR3: TGTGCCAGCAGCTTAGGAACCTCCGGGACTAGTCGTGAGCAGTTCTTC. As protein: CASSLGTSGTSREQFF.

This sequence joins TRBV18 and TRBJ2-2; D may correspond to TRBD1 or TRBD2 (5 bases each). CDR3 length: 14 residues. CDR1 and CDR2 from the germline V gene are KGHSH and LQKENI. Trimming took 5 bases from V and 4 from J, leaving 11 bases between them. The CDR3 DNA reads TGTGCCAGCTCAGGCAGGGACCGCACCGGGGAGCTGTTTTTT. Translation: CASSGRDRTGELFF.

This chain joins TRBV28 and TRBJ1-4, with D possibly TRBD1 on 6 matching bases. In germline, CDR1 is MDHEN, CDR2 SYDVKM. V gave up 3 bases and J gave up 0 bases, with 14 bases separating them. The CDR3 extends over 17 amino acids. CDR3 bases: TGTGCCAGCAGTTTGGGGGGCAAGTATGCAACTAATGAAAAACTGTTTTTT. Translating it yields CASSLGGKYATNEKLFF.

The chain combines TRBV28 with TRBJ2-1; 11 positions match TRBD2. V dropped 6 bases and J dropped 5; count of bases not matched to a gene: 12. Per germline, CDR1 MDHEN and CDR2 SYDVKM. This CDR3 is built from 17 residues. CDR3 bases: TGTGCCAGCAGCAAATCGCCGGGACTAGCGGCCCACAATGAGCAGTTCTTC. This encodes CASSKSPGLAAHNEQFF.

This clone was recorded once. The chain joins TRBV27 to TRBJ1-6; maybe TRBD1 (5 bases). Germline CDR1 and CDR2: MNHEY and SMNVEV (reference sequence). CDR3 length: 15 residues. V lost 8 bases to trimming and J lost 7 bases, with 18 bases between them. CDR3 coding DNA: TGTGCCAGCCGGGCTGGGGTGGGGCTAAATTCACCCCTCCACTTT. Translated: CASRAGVGLNSPLHF.

The V and J genes are TRBV27 and TRBJ2-3; the D is unclear. Germline V gene sequence: CDR1 MNHEY, CDR2 SMNVEV (reference sequence). The CDR3 sequence is 16 residues long. Deletions cut 3 bases from V and 0 bases from J, with 13 bases between. In nucleotides, the CDR3 is TGTGCCAGCAGTTTCTTCCTCGGGCCCAGCACAGATACGCAGTATTTT. Translating it yields CASSFFLGPSTDTQYF.

The J gene is TRBJ2-1, the V gene TRBV28; D may be TRBD2 (5 bases). Trimming left V 5 bases short and J 3 bases short, with 5 bases between. Germline lookup yields CDR1 MDHEN and CDR2 SYDVKM. CDR3 length: 12 amino acids. The CDR3 here is CASSTSYNEQFF. The CDR3 nucleotides are TGTGCCAGCAGTACTAGCTACAATGAGCAGTTCTTC. The full variable domain, in which reference TRBV28 and TRBJ2-1 provide the parts outside the CDR3, is DVKVTQSSRYLVKRTGEKVFLECVQDMDHENMFWYRQDPGLGLRLIYFSYDVKMKEKGDIPEGYSVSREKKERFSLILESASTNQTSMYLCASSTSYNEQFFGPGTRLTVL.

CDR3 DNA sequence: TGTGCCAGCAGCCGCCAGGGTAGCTACGAGCAGTACTTC. Translated, it gives CASSRQGSYEQYF. The chain has TRBV6-6 and TRBJ2-7; D perhaps matches TRBD1 (5 bases). CDR1 and CDR2 (germline): MNHNY, SVGAGI (reference sequence). The CDR3 consists of 13 residues. V was clipped by 6 bases and J by 3 bases, with 12 bases between them.

The V gene is TRBV28, the J gene TRBJ2-3; TRBD2 aligns across 10 bases. Germline CDR1 and CDR2: MDHEN and SYDVKM. This CDR3 has 16 residues. Trimming at V came to 0 bases and at J to 5 bases, leaving 5 bases not matched to a gene. The CDR3: CASSLWLAGVGDTQYF. The CDR3 bases are TGTGCCAGCAGTTTATGGCTAGCGGGAGTCGGAGATACGCAGTATTTT.

The J gene is TRBJ2-1, the V gene TRBV19; 8 nucleotides line up with TRBD2. The CDR3 covers 15 residues. J gave up 4 bases and V 8 bases, and 10 bases lay outside the gene matches. Germline CDR1 LNHDA, CDR2 SQIVND (reference sequence). CDR3 region: CASRPTGLGYNEQFF. Here the CDR3 DNA reads TGTGCCAGTCGCCCAACGGGACTAGGTTACAATGAGCAGTTCTTC.

The chain recombines TRBV18 with TRBJ1-5, with D uncertain. CDR1 KGHSH and CDR2 LQKENI come from the germline V gene. Trimming left V 1 base short and J 0 bases short, with 10 bases between. The CDR3 has 16 amino acids. The CDR3 region is CASSPRELTSNQPQHF. The CDR3 region has the DNA TGTGCCAGCTCACCACGCGAATTAACTAGCAATCAGCCCCAGCATTTT.

The V and J genes are TRBV28 and TRBJ2-5; 12 bases map to TRBD2. The length of the CDR3 is 18 residues. The germline V gene has CDR1 MDHEN and CDR2 SYDVKM. V was clipped by 3 bases and J by 4 bases; unmatched bases: 12. CDR3 DNA: TGTGCCAGCAGTTTTGGAGGGCTAGCGGGAGGGTCCTTAGAGACCCAGTACTTC. Protein product: CASSFGGLAGGSLETQYF.

This clone was recorded a few times. V usage is TRBV5-1 and J usage is TRBJ2-4; 8 bases align to TRBD1. V shed 4 bases and J 5 bases; nucleotides not matched to a gene: 5. The CDR3 is 14 amino acids. The germline gives CDR1 SGHRS, CDR2 YFSETQ. CDR3 amino acids: CASSPSGQENIQYF. The CDR3, as DNA: TGCGCCAGCAGCCCATCGGGACAGGAAAACATTCAGTACTTC.

This clone was detected once. This sequence joins TRBV30 and TRBJ1-2; TRBD1 agrees at 10 bases. J lost 8 bases, V lost 8 bases, and 8 bases had no gene match. Germline V gene sequence: CDR1 GTSNPN, CDR2 SVGIG (reference sequence). The CDR3 totals 12 residues. The CDR3 DNA reads TGTGCCGTGGGACAGGGGATGGTCGGCTACACCTTC. It specifies CAVGQGMVGYTF.